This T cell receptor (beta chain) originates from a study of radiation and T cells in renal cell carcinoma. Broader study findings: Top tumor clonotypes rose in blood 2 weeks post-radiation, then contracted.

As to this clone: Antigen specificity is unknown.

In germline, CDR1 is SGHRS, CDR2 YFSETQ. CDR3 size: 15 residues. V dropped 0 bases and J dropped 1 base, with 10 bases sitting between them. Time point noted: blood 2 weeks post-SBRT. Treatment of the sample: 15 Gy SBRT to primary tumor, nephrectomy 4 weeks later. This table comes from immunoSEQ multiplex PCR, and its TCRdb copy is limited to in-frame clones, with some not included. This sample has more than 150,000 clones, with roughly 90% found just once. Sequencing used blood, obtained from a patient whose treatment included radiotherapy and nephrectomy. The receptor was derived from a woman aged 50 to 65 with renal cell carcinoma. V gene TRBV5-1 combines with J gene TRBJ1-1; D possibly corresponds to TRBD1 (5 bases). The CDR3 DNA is TGCGCCAGCAGCTTGGGGGCCACAGGGAACACTGAAGCTTTCTTT. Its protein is CASSLGATGNTEAFF.